The sequence of this TCR beta chain was determined in a study of T-cell memory formation after mild COVID-19. Looking at the study overall: Largely donor-specific sequence clusters came from a couple of donors.

Germline values: CDR1 SEHNR, CDR2 FQNEAQ (reference sequence). This CDR3 spans 14 amino acids. The ends were cut back, 8 bases at V and 4 bases at J, with 18 bases in the middle. In this sample, this clonotype turned up a few times. A single record per CDR3 protein comes from TCRdb applying MiXCR to the 5' RACE reads. The data contain around 200,000 distinct CDR3 sequences, 27% of them singletons. V gene TRBV7-9 combines with J gene TRBJ2-7; D gene unclear. This sequence was found in an adult woman who had mild COVID-19 (a few samples of this study predate the infection). Cell type and time point are not known. The specimen was PBMCs or a T cell subset sorted from them (not recorded which). CDR3 DNA: TGTGCCAGCGGCTCCTTCAAGGAAGGATACGAGCAGTACTTC. Its translation: CASGSFKEGYEQYF.